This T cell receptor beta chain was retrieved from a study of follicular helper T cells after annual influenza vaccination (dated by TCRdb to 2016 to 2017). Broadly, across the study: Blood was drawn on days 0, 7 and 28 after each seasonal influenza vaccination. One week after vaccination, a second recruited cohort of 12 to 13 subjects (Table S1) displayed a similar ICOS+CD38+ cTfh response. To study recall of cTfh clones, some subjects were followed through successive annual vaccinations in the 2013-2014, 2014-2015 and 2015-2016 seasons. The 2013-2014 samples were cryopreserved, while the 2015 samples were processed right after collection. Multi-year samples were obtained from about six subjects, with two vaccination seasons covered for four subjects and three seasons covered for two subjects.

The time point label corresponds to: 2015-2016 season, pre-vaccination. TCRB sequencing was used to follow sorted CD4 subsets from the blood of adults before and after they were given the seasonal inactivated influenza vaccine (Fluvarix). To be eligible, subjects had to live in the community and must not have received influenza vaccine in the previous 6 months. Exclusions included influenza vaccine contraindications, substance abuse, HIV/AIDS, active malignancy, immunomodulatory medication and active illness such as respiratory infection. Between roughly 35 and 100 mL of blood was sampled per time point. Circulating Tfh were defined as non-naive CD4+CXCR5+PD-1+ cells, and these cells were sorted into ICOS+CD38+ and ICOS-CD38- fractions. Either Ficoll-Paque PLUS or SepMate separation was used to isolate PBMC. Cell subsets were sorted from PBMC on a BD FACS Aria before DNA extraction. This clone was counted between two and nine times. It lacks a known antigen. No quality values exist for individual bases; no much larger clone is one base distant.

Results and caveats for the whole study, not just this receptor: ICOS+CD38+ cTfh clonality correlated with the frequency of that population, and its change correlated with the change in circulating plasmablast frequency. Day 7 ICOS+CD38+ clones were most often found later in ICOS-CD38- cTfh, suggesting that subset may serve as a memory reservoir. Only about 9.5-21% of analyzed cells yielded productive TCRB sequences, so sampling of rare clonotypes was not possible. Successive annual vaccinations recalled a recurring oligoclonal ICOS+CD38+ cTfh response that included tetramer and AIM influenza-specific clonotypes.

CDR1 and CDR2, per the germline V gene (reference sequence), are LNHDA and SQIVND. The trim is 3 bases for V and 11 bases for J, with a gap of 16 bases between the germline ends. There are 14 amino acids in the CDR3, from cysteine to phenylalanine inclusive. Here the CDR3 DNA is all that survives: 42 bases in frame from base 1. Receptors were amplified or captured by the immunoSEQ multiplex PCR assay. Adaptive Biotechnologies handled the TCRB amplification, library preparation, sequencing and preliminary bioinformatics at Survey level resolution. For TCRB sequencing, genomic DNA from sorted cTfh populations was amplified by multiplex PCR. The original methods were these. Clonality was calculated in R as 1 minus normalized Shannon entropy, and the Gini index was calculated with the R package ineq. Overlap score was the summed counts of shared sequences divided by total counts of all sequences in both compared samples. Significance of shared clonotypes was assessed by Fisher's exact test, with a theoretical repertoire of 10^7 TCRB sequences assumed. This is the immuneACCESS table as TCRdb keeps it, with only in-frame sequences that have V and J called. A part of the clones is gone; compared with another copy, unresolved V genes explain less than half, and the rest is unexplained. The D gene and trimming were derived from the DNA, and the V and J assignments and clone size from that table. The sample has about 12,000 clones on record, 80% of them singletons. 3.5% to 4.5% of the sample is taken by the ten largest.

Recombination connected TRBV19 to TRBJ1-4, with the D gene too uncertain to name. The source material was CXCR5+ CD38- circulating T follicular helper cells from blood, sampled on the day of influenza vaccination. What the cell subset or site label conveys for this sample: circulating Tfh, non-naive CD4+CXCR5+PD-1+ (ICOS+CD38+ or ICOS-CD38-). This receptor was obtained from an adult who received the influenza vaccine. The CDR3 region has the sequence CASSILGVGRKLFF. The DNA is TGTGCCAGTAGTATTCTCGGAGTAGGTCGGAAACTGTTTTTT.